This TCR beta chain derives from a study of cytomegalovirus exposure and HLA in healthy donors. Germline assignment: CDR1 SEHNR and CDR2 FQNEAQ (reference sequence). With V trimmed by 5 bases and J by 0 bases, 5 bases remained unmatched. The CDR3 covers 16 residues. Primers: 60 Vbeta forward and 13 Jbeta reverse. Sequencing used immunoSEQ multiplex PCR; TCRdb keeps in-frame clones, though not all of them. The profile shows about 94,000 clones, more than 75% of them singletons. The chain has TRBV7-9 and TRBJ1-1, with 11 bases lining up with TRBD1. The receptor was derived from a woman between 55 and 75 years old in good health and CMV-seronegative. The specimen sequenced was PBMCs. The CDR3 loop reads CASSPRDRGLNTEAFF. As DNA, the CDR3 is TGTGCCAGCAGCCCTCGGGACAGGGGGTTGAACACTGAAGCTTTCTTT.